The clone carrying this TCR beta chain was counted between two and nine times. Libraries were prepared by immunoSEQ multiplex PCR; TCRdb keeps only in-frame clonotypes and omits some of them. The data contain fewer than 9,500 clones, approximately 30% of them seen just once; the ten biggest clones take up 3%. The CDR3 length is 13 residues. Per germline, CDR1 SQVTM and CDR2 ANQGSEA. The germline V and J ends were trimmed by 6 bases and 0 bases, with 8 bases remaining between them. This specimen belongs to a study of graft-versus-host responses after intestinal transplantation. Plated together were 200,000 CFSE-labeled responder cells and 200,000 irradiated, violet-dye-labeled stimulator cells.

The sequences come from alloreactive CD8+ T cells from a mixed lymphocyte reaction culture, collected before transplantation. Subset given: CFSE-low proliferating T cells sorted from approximately six-day pre-transplant mixed lymphocyte reaction (GvH or HvG direction). The chain combines TRBV29-1 with TRBJ2-2, with D hard to call. The receptor was isolated from a human patient who was an organ donor for intestinal transplantation. The CDR3 coding sequence is TGCAGCGTCCCTATCTCGAACACCGGGGAGCTGTTTTTT. Residues: CSVPISNTGELFF.